This record looks at one T cell receptor beta chain sequence and its context. Its antigen remains unknown. The data were obtained in a study of beta chain features in type 1 diabetes. The investigators reverse transcribed all of the isolated RNA, so they sequenced expressed TCRB transcripts. Sequencing used immunoSEQ multiplex PCR; TCRdb keeps in-frame clones, though not all of them. Among about 220,000 clones listed, 11% were seen once. Whole-study findings and limits: Within each of all four CD4+ subsets, Type 1 diabetes patients had TCRB CDR3s that were moderately but significantly shorter. TCRB repertoires of naive, central memory and Treg cells appeared more similar among patients than among healthy donors.

Cells sorted by CD45RO/CCR7/CD25/CD127/CD95/CD27 comprised CD4+ naive, central memory, regulatory and stem cell-like memory cells. Purity exceeding 95% was reached by all sorted populations. Trimming removed 6 bases from V and 0 bases from J; junction bases left unmatched: 4. The CDR3 extends over 16 amino acids. Germline lookup yields CDR1 SGHVS and CDR2 FNYEAQ. The sequence derives from a man aged 18-30 years in good health. The chain joins TRBV7-6 to TRBJ2-2; 10 positions match TRBD2. Sequencing used central memory CD4+ T cells from blood. CDR3 protein: CASSSLAGTNTGELFF. DNA of the CDR3: TGTGCCAGCAGTTCACTAGCGGGAACGAACACCGGGGAGCTGTTTTTT. Combining the CDR3 with reference TRBV7-6 and TRBJ2-2 gives the whole variable domain GAGVSQSPRYKVTKRGQDVALRCDPISGHVSLYWYRQALGQGPEFLTYFNYEAQQDKSGLPNDRFSAERPEGSISTLTIQRTEQRDSAMYRCASSSLAGTNTGELFFGEGSRLTVL.